The T cell receptor beta chain under discussion was sequenced for a study of T cell responses to AZD1222 COVID-19 vaccine. Measured with immunoSEQ multiplex PCR; TCRdb has only the in-frame clones, and not every one. There are approximately 140,000 clones in the sample; 92% occur only once, and approximately 4.3% lies in the top ten. Germline V gene lookup returns CDR1 MNHEY and CDR2 SVGAGI. The junction had 5 bases not matched to a gene; V was cut back by 4 bases and J by 4 bases. The CDR3 length is 14 residues. This clonotype was obtained from an adult who received the AZD1222 COVID-19 vaccine. The rearrangement joins TRBV6-5 to TRBJ1-1; 8 bases agree with TRBD1. Sequencing was performed on peripheral blood, taken 28 days after the second AZD1222 dose. CDR3 loop: CASSSWTGSTEAFF. Here the CDR3 DNA reads TGTGCCAGCAGTTCCTGGACAGGGAGCACTGAAGCTTTCTTT.